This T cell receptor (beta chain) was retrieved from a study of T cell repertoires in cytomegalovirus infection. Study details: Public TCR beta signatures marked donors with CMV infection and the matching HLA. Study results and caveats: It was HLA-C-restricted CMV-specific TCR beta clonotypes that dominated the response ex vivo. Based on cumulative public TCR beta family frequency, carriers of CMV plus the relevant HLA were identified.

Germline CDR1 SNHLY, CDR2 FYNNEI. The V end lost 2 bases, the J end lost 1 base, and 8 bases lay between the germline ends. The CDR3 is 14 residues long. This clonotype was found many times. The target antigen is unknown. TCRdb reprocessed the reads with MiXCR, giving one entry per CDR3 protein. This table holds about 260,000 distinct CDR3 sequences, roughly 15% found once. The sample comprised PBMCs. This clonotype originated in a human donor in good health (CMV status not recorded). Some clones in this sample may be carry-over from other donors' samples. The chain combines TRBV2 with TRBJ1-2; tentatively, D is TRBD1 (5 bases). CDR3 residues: CASSEQGNNYGYTF. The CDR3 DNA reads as TGTGCCAGCAGTGAACAGGGTAATAACTATGGCTACACCTTC.